This TCR beta chain was obtained from a study of Ad26.COV2.S vaccination and SARS-CoV-2 variants. Findings and caveats of the study: Total T cell responses may have been underestimated by the TCR breadth and depth analyses.

Assay used: immunoSEQ multiplex PCR; TCRdb lists only in-frame clones, some missing. The sample includes fewer than 600,000 clones, roughly nine tenths of them seen just once. As for this clone: The target antigen is unknown.

Germline V lookup: CDR1 KGHSH, CDR2 LQKENI. This CDR3 has 18 amino acids. The V gene end was trimmed by 6 bases and the J gene end by 2 bases; junction bases not matched to a gene: 15. The treatment denotes: over 15 received Ad26.COV2.S at low or high dose, single or two shots; 5 received placebo; per-sample allocation not given. Material that was analyzed had been drawn on day 63 after the first vaccine or placebo injection. This chain uses TRBV18 with TRBJ2-5; 10 bases map to TRBD2. The receptor was derived from a person aged 18-65 years who received the Ad26.COV2.S COVID-19 vaccine or a placebo. The sample in question was peripheral blood, obtained in a trial of Ad26.COV2.S vaccine versus placebo. The CDR3 DNA sequence: TGTGCCAGCTCGGGGCTAGCGGGAGCCTCTCCCACTCAAGAGACCCAGTACTTC. It specifies CASSGLAGASPTQETQYF.